The present TCR beta chain was sequenced within a study of naive and memory T cell subsets (dated by TCRdb to 2016 to 2017). At the level of the whole study: Sorted naive and memory T cell subsets from peripheral blood were analyzed in the study using a UMI-based, open-source pipeline for TCR alpha and beta sequencing. RNA was DNase-treated and reverse transcribed with TCR constant-region primers, mostly using SuperScript III. IgG serology results and the functional CMV T cell responses were in complete agreement.

Many counts were recorded for this clonotype. Its antigen is currently not known. There are no base qualities to consult, and no much larger clone falls within one base. The CDR3 spans 13 residues, from the cysteine through the phenylalanine. The CDR3 DNA has 39 bases and is translated from base 1. V is reduced by 2 bases and J by 6 bases, leaving a spacing of 10 bases between them. Taken from the germline V gene, the CDR1 and CDR2 loops are MNHEY and SVGAGI. The research as a whole found: No ground truth was available to validate the repertoire findings for the naive and memory subsets. After error correction, over 85% of naive TCR sequences appeared only once, giving much steeper abundance distributions than memory subsets. A clonotype was defined as a single alpha or beta chain sequence rather than as a paired alpha/beta receptor. In both CD4 and CD8 cells, the Gini index increased while Shannon and inverse Simpson diversity decreased from naive through CM, EM and EMRA. A power law was followed by TCR abundance, with an exponent that differed between naive and memory subsets but was consistent across the three individuals. RNA-based TCR counts may be influenced by expression changes linked to T cell activation and differentiation.

Library creation used UMI-ligation and nested PCR. An equimolar mix of two oligonucleotides covering both TRBC1 and TRBC2 was used as the beta constant-region primer. Four rounds of PCR, combining the SP2 primer with nested alpha and beta constant-region primers, were used to amplify the ligated cDNA. A single-stranded oligonucleotide bearing the SP2 primer plus a 12-nucleotide UMI was ligated onto the 3' end of the cDNA by T4 RNA ligase 1. Incubation of the ligation reaction lasted 20-24 hours at 16 degrees C. PCR2 was usually performed as a SYBR Green qPCR and halted at a preset threshold so that over-amplification would not occur. Agencourt AMPure XP magnetic beads were used for all purifications after the first. Libraries were quantified by Qubit and checked on a TapeStation, with a main peak expected near 650 bp. Pooled libraries were sequenced on an Illumina MiSeq with v2 2x251 paired-end kits, typically giving about 0.85-2.3 million reads per sample. Each sample was pooled at around 4.2 nM, and roughly 5-7% PhiX was included to help cluster recognition. The original methods were these. V and J genes were assigned to Demultiplexor-processed FASTQ reads by Decombinator through tag matching, with a single base-pair mismatch being allowed. By using UMIs, Collapsinator corrected both sequencing errors and the frequency errors caused by PCR heterogeneity. CDR3Translator translated TCRs and extracted CDR3s from the conserved cysteine to the FGXG phenylalanine, flagging non-productive sequences. Repertoires were subsampled to equal numbers of UMI-defined TCRs before Gini, Shannon entropy and inverse Simpson indices were calculated. Power-law fits to clonotype abundance distributions were performed by maximum likelihood within the linear range. Similar UMI counts, unique TCR numbers and clonal distributions were obtained with the pipeline and with MIGEC on one naive CD8 sample. A set of 7,322 CMV-associated CDR3 sequences, compiled from VDJdb and a published dataset, was used to search the repertoires. The public reads were reanalyzed by TCRdb: fastp trimming at Q25, MiXCR alignment, in-frame beta chains only. Merged by CDR3 protein, the rows form single entries marked with the most common genes and DNA. Here the V and J calls rest on TCRdb's processing, not on the authors' analysis. The sample profile shows 30,000 to 40,000 distinct CDR3 sequences; less than 20% of them were found once. The leading ten clones occupy more than 3% of the sample.

Separate amplification of TCR alpha and beta chain libraries was performed from the second PCR step onward. The CMV status of each donor was determined by measuring IFNgamma production from CD4+ T cells after fresh PBMCs had been stimulated overnight with CMV viral lysate. Using Miltenyi beads, CD4 T cells were first positively selected, and CD8 T cells were then positively selected from the CD4-negative fraction. Cells stained for CD3, CD4, CD8, CD45RA, CD27 and a live/dead dye were sorted on a BD Aria II into four subsets by CD45RA and CD27. For sorting, CD45RA-CD27- cells were defined as effector memory cells, while CD45RA+CD27- cells were defined as EMRA cells. Three healthy volunteers provided blood, and the blood of each volunteer was split into CD4 and CD8 T cells and then into four differentiation subsets. Approximately 120 ml of peripheral blood was taken from each donor, and PBMC were separated by density-gradient centrifugation on Ficoll-Paque PLUS. Sorted cells were lysed in RLT buffer, after which RNA was extracted using a Qiagen RNeasy kit and stored at -80 degrees C.

The sequenced sample consisted of effector memory CD4+ T cells from blood. The cell subset or site label, as the study defines it: effector memory, CD45RA- CD27-. The rearrangement joined TRBV6-5 to TRBJ1-1; TRBD1 is a weak D gene call, 6 bases matching. This TCR came from a human donor in good health. The sequence in DNA is TGTGCCAGCAGTTACGAGGGGGGCGCTGAAGCTTTCTTT. Its coded protein is CASSYEGGAEAFF.